The 6 T cell receptor beta chains below all came from one sample that was sequenced in a study of cytomegalovirus exposure and HLA in healthy donors. The PCR contained 60 Vbeta and 13 Jbeta primers. TCRdb's copy holds only in-frame clones and misses some; the assay was immunoSEQ multiplex PCR. The profile shows 95,000 to 100,000 clones, approximately 80% of them singletons. Specimen: PBMCs. Receptors originate from a woman aged 55-69 years in good health and CMV-seronegative.

The rearrangement links TRBV7-9 to TRBJ2-5; 9 nucleotides match TRBD2. The CDR3 length is 14 residues. Germline CDR1 reads SEHNR; CDR2 reads FQNEAQ (reference sequence). J was trimmed by 5 bases and V by 4 bases; bases with no gene match: 5. The CDR3, as DNA: TGTGCCAGCAGCTCGGGACTAGCAAGGGAGACCCAGTACTTC. Its translation is CASSSGLARETQYF.

The gene calls are TRBV19 and TRBJ1-6; 8 bases align to TRBD1. V gave up 5 bases and J gave up 8 bases; unmatched junction bases: 8. The germline CDR1 and CDR2 sequences are LNHDA and SQIVND (reference sequence). There are 15 residues in the CDR3. The CDR3 sequence is CASSPSRTGYSPLHF. As DNA, the CDR3 is TGTGCCAGTAGTCCCTCTAGGACAGGGTATTCACCCCTCCACTTT.

The V gene is TRBV28, the J gene TRBJ2-1, with 10 bases matching TRBD1. Germline trimming cut 4 bases from V and 6 bases from J; bases unmatched to any gene: 6. Looked up from germline, CDR1 is MDHEN and CDR2 is SYDVKM. This CDR3 is built from 15 residues. CDR3 nucleotide sequence: TGTGCCAGCAGTTCGACGGGACAGGGGAGCAATGAGCAGTTCTTC. Its protein product is CASSSTGQGSNEQFF.

This chain uses TRBV6-6 with TRBJ1-1; D unresolved. The germline CDR1 and CDR2 sequences are MNHNY and SVGAGI (reference sequence). The CDR3 is 11 amino acids. The V gene lost 8 bases and the J gene lost 9 bases, with 13 bases spanning the gap. The CDR3 coding sequence is TGTGCCAGCGCAGTAAAATTCAAAGCTTTCTTT. Translation gives CASAVKFKAFF.

The chain joins TRBV6-5 to TRBJ2-2; TRBD2 might be the D (6 bases). This CDR3 is built from 13 residues. Germline V CDR1 and CDR2: MNHEY, SVGAGI. V was pared by 7 bases and J by 8 bases, with 14 bases between. The CDR3 DNA reads TGTGCCAGCACGTCGAGCGGGTCAGGGGAGCTGTTTTTT. This sequence encodes CASTSSGSGELFF.

The genes are TRBV5-4 and TRBJ2-1; TRBD2 agrees at 11 bases. J was trimmed by 8 bases and V by 3 bases; bases with no gene match: 7. This CDR3 region has 15 residues. The germline V gene encodes CDR1 SGHNT and CDR2 YYREEE (reference sequence). The CDR3 sequence: CASSSQTSGGYEQFF. The CDR3 DNA reads as TGTGCCAGCAGCTCGCAAACTAGCGGGGGATATGAGCAGTTCTTC.